The rows below give T cell receptor beta chains drawn from one sample of a study of blood T cell repertoires in COVID-19. Clones were sequenced by immunoSEQ multiplex PCR, and TCRdb holds only the in-frame ones, with some missing. Of roughly 130,000 clones detected, about four fifths appear once; the ten largest clones hold 16%. Sample: peripheral blood. All receptors derive from a woman between 50 and 59 years old with acute or convalescent COVID-19. Each CDR3 is given with its conserved first and last residue. Each record gives: J gene, clone size, D gene, V gene, CDR3 DNA, CDR3 protein. The D gene is left open where the match is weak. Clone size appears in some rows only: once, few, many, or a class for an expanded clone.

TRBJ1-1	NA	NA	TRBV14	TGTGCCAGCAACTTTTGGGGGGACACTGAAGCTTTCTTT	CASNFWGDTEAFF
TRBJ2-2	NA	TRBD2	TRBV19	TGTGCCAGTAGTCTTAGCGGGGGGGCGTCCCAGCTGTTTTTT	CASSLSGGASQLFF
TRBJ1-6	NA	NA	TRBV11-1	TGTGCCAGCAGCTTAGGCCCTACAGAACCCCTCCACTTT	CASSLGPTEPLHF
TRBJ2-1	NA	TRBD1	TRBV11-2	TGTGCCAGCAGCTTACAGGGGGCGCGGGAGCAGTTCTTC	CASSLQGAREQFF
TRBJ2-3	few	TRBD2	TRBV3-1/TRBV3-2	TGTGCCAGCAGCCAAGGAATAGCGGGGGTCTTGTCAGATACGCAGTATTTT	CASSQGIAGVLSDTQYF
TRBJ2-7	NA	NA	TRBV3-1/TRBV3-2	TGTGCCAGCAGCCAAGGAATTAGTTTCTCCTACGAGCAGTACTTC	CASSQGISFSYEQYF
TRBJ1-5	NA	NA	TRBV12-2	TGTGCAAGTCGCACCGACAGGTCTAGCAATCAGCCCCAGCATTTT	CASRTDRSSNQPQHF
TRBJ1-2	NA	NA	TRBV3-1/TRBV3-2	TGTGCCAGCAGCCTCAGATCCTATGGCTACACCTTC	CASSLRSYGYTF
TRBJ1-1	NA	TRBD1	TRBV29-1	TGCAGCGTTGTAATGGTGGCAGGGGGCGAAGCTTTCTTT	CSVVMVAGGEAFF
TRBJ1-5	NA	NA	TRBV7-9	TGTGCCAGCAGCTTAAACCAGGGGCCTCAGCCCCAGCATTTT	CASSLNQGPQPQHF
TRBJ1-4	NA	NA	TRBV19	TGTGCCAGTAGTACCATTGACAGACGCACTAATGAAAAACTGTTTTTT	CASSTIDRRTNEKLFF
TRBJ1-1	NA	TRBD1	TRBV29-1	TGCAGCTTCGCGACAGGGATGAACACTGAAGCTTTCTTT	CSFATGMNTEAFF